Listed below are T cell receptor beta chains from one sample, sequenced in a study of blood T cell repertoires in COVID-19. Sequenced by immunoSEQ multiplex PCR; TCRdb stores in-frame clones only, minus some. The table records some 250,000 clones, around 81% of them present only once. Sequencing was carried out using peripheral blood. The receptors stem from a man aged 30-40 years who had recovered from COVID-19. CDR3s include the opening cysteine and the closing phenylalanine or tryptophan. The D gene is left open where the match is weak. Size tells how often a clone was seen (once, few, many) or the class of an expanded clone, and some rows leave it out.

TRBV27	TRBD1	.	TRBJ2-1	CASSERQGLIDNEQFF	TGTGCCAGCAGTGAACGACAGGGTTTAATAGACAATGAGCAGTTCTTC
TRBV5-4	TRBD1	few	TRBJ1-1	CASSPGQGGNTEAFF	TGTGCCAGCAGCCCAGGACAGGGGGGGAACACTGAAGCTTTCTTT
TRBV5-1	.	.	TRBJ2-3	CASSFASHTDTQYF	TGCGCCAGCAGTTTCGCTAGCCACACAGATACGCAGTATTTT
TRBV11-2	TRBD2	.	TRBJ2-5	CASSRGLAGGGGSETQYF	TGTGCCAGCAGCCGCGGACTAGCGGGGGGGGGAGGGTCAGAGACCCAGTACTTC
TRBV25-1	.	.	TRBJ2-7	CASSEQGLYEQYF	TGTGCCAGCAGTGAGCAGGGGCTATACGAGCAGTACTTC
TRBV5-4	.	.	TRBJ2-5	CASRVGGKETQYF	TGTGCCAGCAGGGTGGGGGGAAAGGAGACCCAGTACTTC
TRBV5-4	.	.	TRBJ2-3	CASSLGGVAATDTQYF	TGTGCCAGCAGCTTGGGGGGGGTCGCGGCTACAGATACGCAGTATTTT
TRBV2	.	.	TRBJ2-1	CASSGGEVGLGNEQFF	TGTGCCAGCAGTGGGGGAGAGGTCGGCCTTGGAAATGAGCAGTTCTTC
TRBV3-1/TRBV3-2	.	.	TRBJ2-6	CASSQTQGAGANVLTF	TGTGCCAGCAGCCAAACTCAGGGTGCTGGGGCCAACGTCCTGACTTTC
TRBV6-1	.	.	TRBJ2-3	CASSERGAGVISTDTQYF	TGTGCCAGCAGTGAACGGGGAGCAGGGGTTATTTCCACAGATACGCAGTATTTT
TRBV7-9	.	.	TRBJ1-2	CASSLKRDTWVSGYTF	TGTGCCAGCAGCTTGAAGCGGGACACCTGGGTTAGCGGCTACACCTTC
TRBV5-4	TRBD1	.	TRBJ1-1	CASSLGQGESTEAFF	TGTGCCAGCAGCTTGGGACAGGGAGAGAGCACTGAAGCTTTCTTT
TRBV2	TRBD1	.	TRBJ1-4	CASRTGQGGGNEKLFF	TGTGCCAGCAGGACGGGACAGGGAGGGGGGAATGAAAAACTGTTTTTT
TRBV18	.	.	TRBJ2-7	CASSPPAGHTSSYEQYF	TGTGCCAGCTCACCACCAGCGGGTCACACAAGCTCCTACGAGCAGTACTTC
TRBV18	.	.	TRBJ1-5	CASSPGAGNQPQHF	TGTGCCAGCTCACCAGGGGCAGGCAATCAGCCCCAGCATTTT
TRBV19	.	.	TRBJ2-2	CASSARQAPFTGELFF	TGTGCCAGTAGTGCCCGACAGGCGCCCTTCACCGGGGAGCTGTTTTTT
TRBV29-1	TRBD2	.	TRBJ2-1	CSGTSGGLNEQFF	TGCAGCGGGACTAGCGGGGGGCTGAATGAGCAGTTCTTC
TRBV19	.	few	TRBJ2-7	CASSSLSRTYEQYF	TGTGCCAGTAGCTCTCTTTCCCGGACTTACGAGCAGTACTTC
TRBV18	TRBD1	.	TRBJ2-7	CASSHRDSNSYEQYF	TGTGCCAGCTCGCATCGGGACAGCAATTCCTACGAGCAGTACTTC
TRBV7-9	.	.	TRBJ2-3	CASSFDGTTTTDTQYF	TGTGCCAGCAGCTTTGATGGAACCACTACTACAGATACGCAGTATTTT
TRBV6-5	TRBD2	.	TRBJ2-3	CASSYRGGTDTQYF	TGTGCCAGCAGTTATCGGGGGGGCACAGATACGCAGTATTTT
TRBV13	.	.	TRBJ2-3	CASSFRVFGTDTQYF	TGTGCCAGCAGCTTTCGTGTCTTTGGCACAGATACGCAGTATTTT
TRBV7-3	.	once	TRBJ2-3	CASSPPGADTQYF	TGTGCCAGCAGCCCCCCGGGGGCAGATACGCAGTATTTT
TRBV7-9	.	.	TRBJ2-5	CASSLLGAETQYF	TGTGCCAGCAGCTTATTGGGGGCAGAGACCCAGTACTTC
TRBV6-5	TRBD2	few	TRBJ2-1	CASSYASGGNEQFF	TGTGCCAGCAGTTACGCTAGCGGGGGGAATGAGCAGTTCTTC
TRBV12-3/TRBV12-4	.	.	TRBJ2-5	CASRLGRETQYF	TGTGCCAGCAGACTAGGGAGGGAGACCCAGTACTTC
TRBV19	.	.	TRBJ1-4	CASQPTGVDEKLFF	TGTGCCAGCCAACCGACGGGGGTGGATGAAAAACTGTTTTTT
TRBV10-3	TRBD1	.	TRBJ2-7	CAISGAGDRVVYEQYF	TGTGCCATCAGTGGAGCAGGGGACAGGGTGGTCTACGAGCAGTACTTC
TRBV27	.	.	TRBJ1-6	CASSLSGNSPLHF	TGTGCCAGCAGTTTATCCGGGAATTCACCCCTCCACTTT
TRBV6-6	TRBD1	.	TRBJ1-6	CASSQRDRVANSPLHF	TGTGCCAGCAGTCAGCGGGACAGGGTGGCCAACTCACCCCTCCACTTT
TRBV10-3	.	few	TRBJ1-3	CAISPTGGNTIYF	TGTGCCATCAGCCCGACCGGGGGAAACACCATATATTTT
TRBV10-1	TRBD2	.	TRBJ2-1	CASSEFGTSSNEQFF	TGCGCCAGCAGTGAGTTTGGGACTAGCTCCAATGAGCAGTTCTTC
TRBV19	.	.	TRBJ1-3	CASSIDRSADTIYF	TGTGCCAGTAGTATCGACAGGTCTGCGGACACCATATATTTT
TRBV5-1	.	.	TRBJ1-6	CASSFRGDPYNSPLHF	TGCGCCAGCAGCTTCCGGGGGGATCCTTATAATTCACCCCTCCACTTT
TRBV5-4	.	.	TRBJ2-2	CASSLGQGELFF	TGTGCCAGCAGCTTGGGACAGGGGGAGCTGTTTTTT
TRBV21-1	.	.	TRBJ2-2	CASSKGDIGELFF	TGTGCCAGCAGCAAGGGGGACATCGGGGAGCTGTTTTTT
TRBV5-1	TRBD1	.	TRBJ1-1	CASRGTGVNTEAFF	TGCGCCAGCAGGGGGACAGGGGTTAACACTGAAGCTTTCTTT
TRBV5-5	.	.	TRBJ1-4	CASSLFPGEKLFF	TGTGCCAGCAGCTTGTTTCCAGGGGAAAAACTGTTTTTT
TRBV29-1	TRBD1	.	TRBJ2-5	CSSEGTGATSETQYF	TGCAGCTCTGAGGGGACAGGGGCGACTAGTGAGACCCAGTACTTC
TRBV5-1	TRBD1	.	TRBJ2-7	CASSFGTGAYEQYF	TGCGCCAGCAGCTTCGGGACAGGGGCCTACGAGCAGTACTTC
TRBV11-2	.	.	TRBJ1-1	CASSSRVNTEAFF	TGTGCCAGCAGCTCCCGGGTGAACACTGAAGCTTTCTTT
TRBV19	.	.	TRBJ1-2	CASSIPRNRGYTF	TGTGCCAGTAGTATCCCCCGAAACAGGGGCTACACCTTC
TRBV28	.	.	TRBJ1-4	CASSFLEENEKLFF	TGTGCCAGCAGTTTTTTAGAAGAGAATGAAAAACTGTTTTTT
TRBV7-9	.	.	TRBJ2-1	CASSQWGENEQFF	TGTGCCAGCAGCCAGTGGGGGGAGAATGAGCAGTTCTTC
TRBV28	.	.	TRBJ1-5	CASQRFTGKVEPQHF	TGTGCCAGTCAACGATTCACGGGGAAGGTCGAACCCCAGCATTTT
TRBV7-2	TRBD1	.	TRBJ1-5	CASSLQGEYQPQHF	TGTGCCAGCAGCTTACAGGGGGAGTATCAGCCCCAGCATTTT
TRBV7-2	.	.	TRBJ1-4	CASSWAGDEKLFF	TGTGCCAGCAGCTGGGCAGGGGATGAAAAACTGTTTTTT
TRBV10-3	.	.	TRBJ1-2	CAISDQQGARLDGYTF	TGTGCCATCAGTGACCAGCAGGGCGCCCGTTTAGATGGCTACACCTTC
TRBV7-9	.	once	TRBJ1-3	CASSEIRTNRSGNTIYF	TGTGCCAGCAGCGAGATTCGGACAAATCGCTCTGGAAACACCATATATTTT
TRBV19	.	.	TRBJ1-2	CASSIDRNGGYTF	TGTGCCAGTAGTATAGATCGGAACGGGGGCTACACCTTC
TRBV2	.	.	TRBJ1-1	CASSEGERGRPFF	TGTGCCAGCAGTGAAGGCGAAAGGGGCAGACCTTTCTTT
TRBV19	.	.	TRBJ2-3	CASSMEVRSADTQYF	TGTGCCAGTAGTATGGAGGTGCGGTCTGCAGATACGCAGTATTTT
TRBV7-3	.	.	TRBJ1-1	CASSAEPGVRAFF	TGTGCCAGCAGCGCGGAACCCGGGGTGAGAGCTTTCTTT
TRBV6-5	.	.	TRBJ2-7	CASSSLSVHEQYF	TGTGCCAGCAGCTCCCTAAGTGTCCACGAGCAGTACTTC
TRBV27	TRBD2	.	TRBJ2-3	CASSSYVGLGDTDTQYF	TGTGCCAGCAGTTCCTACGTGGGACTAGGTGACACAGATACGCAGTATTTT
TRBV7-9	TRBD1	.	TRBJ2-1	CASSTPPGQGQFF	TGTGCCAGCAGCACCCCACCGGGACAGGGCCAGTTCTTC
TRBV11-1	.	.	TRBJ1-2	CALRGEQPSADDGYTF	TGTGCCCTCCGGGGGGAGCAGCCAAGCGCTGATGATGGCTACACCTTC
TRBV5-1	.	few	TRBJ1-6	CASSLDMTGGNSPLHF	TGCGCCAGCAGCCTAGATATGACAGGTGGGAATTCACCCCTCCACTTT
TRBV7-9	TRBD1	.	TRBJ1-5	CASSPGQGIGPQHF	TGTGCCAGCAGCCCTGGACAGGGTATTGGGCCCCAGCATTTT
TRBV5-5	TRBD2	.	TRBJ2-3	CASSLAGGPSDTQYF	TGTGCCAGCAGCCTCGCGGGGGGGCCCTCAGATACGCAGTATTTT